This TCR beta chain was recovered during a study of cytomegalovirus exposure and HLA in healthy donors. Turning to the study itself: The 120 or so validation repertoires used the same platform as the roughly 670 first-cohort repertoires, a later analysis reported.

The CDR3 runs 12 residues. Germline V CDR1 and CDR2: GTSNPN, SVGIG (reference sequence). Between the trimmed V and J ends, which lost 4 bases and 6 bases, there was a span of 12 bases. Data came from immunoSEQ multiplex PCR; TCRdb stores just in-frame clones and leaves some out. The sample carries 150,000 to 200,000 clones, 84% recorded once. The sample was PBMCs. The source of this sequence is a man aged 25-45 years in good health and CMV-seropositive. The gene calls are TRBV30 and TRBJ1-2; D gene uncertain. The CDR3 spells CAWTFLADGYTF. The CDR3 DNA follows: TGTGCCTGGACTTTTCTAGCGGATGGCTACACCTTC.